A selection of T cell receptor beta chains follows, all from one sample in a study of CD8+CD57+ T cells in acquired aplastic anemia. TCRdb ran MiXCR on the reads and lists one entry per CDR3 protein. The repertoire consists of 120,000 or so distinct CDR3 sequences, with approximately 40% occurring once and the leading ten covering about 2.6%. Sequencing input: sorted CD4+, CD8+, or CD8+CD57+ T cells (not recorded which) from PBMCs. The source is a human donor with aplastic anemia. The CDR3 runs from the conserved cysteine through the conserved F or W. D genes are given only for firm matches. Clone size, where shown, is once, few, many, or a class for clones that have expanded.

j_gene: TRBJ1-5
d_gene: NA
len: 14
v_gene: TRBV6-2/TRBV6-3
abundance: many
CDR3aa: CASTSGTVNQPQHF
CDR3nt: TGTGCCAGCACCTCCGGGACCGTCAATCAGCCCCAGCATTTT

j_gene: TRBJ1-2
d_gene: NA
len: 16
v_gene: TRBV5-1
abundance: NA
CDR3aa: CASSLLGAERDYGYTF
CDR3nt: TGCGCCAGCAGCTTACTCGGGGCAGAGAGAGACTATGGCTACACCTTC

j_gene: TRBJ1-2
d_gene: NA
len: 14
v_gene: TRBV6-1
abundance: many
CDR3aa: CASSVLRDGDGYTF
CDR3nt: TGTGCCAGCAGTGTTCTCCGGGACGGCGATGGCTACACCTTC

j_gene: TRBJ1-4
d_gene: NA
len: 15
v_gene: TRBV7-2
abundance: many
CDR3aa: CASTPAWGKGEKLFF
CDR3nt: TGTGCCAGCACCCCGGCCTGGGGCAAGGGTGAAAAACTGTTTTTT

j_gene: TRBJ2-7
d_gene: NA
len: 13
v_gene: TRBV7-9
abundance: NA
CDR3aa: CAGELTPSYEQYF
CDR3nt: TGTGCCGGTGAACTGACACCTTCCTACGAGCAGTACTTC

j_gene: TRBJ1-4
d_gene: NA
len: 14
v_gene: TRBV25-1
abundance: NA
CDR3aa: CASSEYGVAEKLFF
CDR3nt: TGTGCCAGCAGTGAATATGGGGTTGCGGAAAAACTGTTTTTT

j_gene: TRBJ2-5
d_gene: NA
len: 15
v_gene: TRBV24-1
abundance: NA
CDR3aa: CATSDPRTAGETQYF
CDR3nt: TGTGCCACCAGTGATCCACGCACGGCCGGAGAGACCCAGTACTTC

j_gene: TRBJ2-5
d_gene: NA
len: 15
v_gene: TRBV5-6
abundance: once
CDR3aa: CASSLVEGKWETQYF
CDR3nt: TGTGCCAGCAGCTTGGTGGAGGGGAAGTGGGAGACCCAGTACTTC

j_gene: TRBJ1-4
d_gene: NA
len: 15
v_gene: TRBV9
abundance: once
CDR3aa: CASSVGGSENEKLFF
CDR3nt: TGTGCCAGCAGCGTAGGGGGGTCGGAGAATGAAAAACTGTTTTTT

j_gene: TRBJ1-2
d_gene: NA
len: 15
v_gene: TRBV6-1
abundance: many
CDR3aa: CASSDLRRADYGYTF
CDR3nt: TGTGCCAGCAGTGATCTTCGGAGAGCGGACTATGGCTACACCTTC

j_gene: TRBJ2-7
d_gene: NA
len: 13
v_gene: TRBV20-1
abundance: many
CDR3aa: CRLQDRLSYEQYF
CDR3nt: TGCCGACTCCAGGACCGCCTTTCCTACGAGCAGTACTTC

j_gene: TRBJ2-7
d_gene: TRBD1
len: 12
v_gene: TRBV12-3/TRBV12-4
abundance: many
CDR3aa: CASSFRGHEQYF
CDR3nt: TGTGCCAGCAGTTTCAGGGGGCACGAGCAGTACTTC

j_gene: TRBJ1-2
d_gene: TRBD1
len: 15
v_gene: TRBV6-6
abundance: few
CDR3aa: CASSFRDRILYGYTF
CDR3nt: TGTGCCAGCAGTTTCCGGGACAGAATCCTCTATGGCTACACCTTC

j_gene: TRBJ1-1
d_gene: NA
len: 14
v_gene: TRBV29-1
abundance: NA
CDR3aa: CSVTSRGANTEAFF
CDR3nt: TGCAGCGTTACCTCAAGGGGGGCTAACACTGAAGCTTTCTTT

j_gene: TRBJ1-3
d_gene: NA
len: 14
v_gene: TRBV6-1
abundance: few
CDR3aa: CASSISELGNTIYF
CDR3nt: TGTGCCAGCAGTATCTCAGAGCTTGGAAACACCATATATTTT

j_gene: TRBJ2-7
d_gene: NA
len: 13
v_gene: TRBV28
abundance: many
CDR3aa: CASSRPGYYEQYF
CDR3nt: TGTGCCAGCAGCCGCCCCGGATACTACGAGCAGTACTTC

j_gene: TRBJ2-3
d_gene: NA
len: 12
v_gene: TRBV7-9
abundance: once
CDR3aa: CASSLTPDTQYF
CDR3nt: TGTGCCAGCAGCTTAACCCCAGATACGCAGTATTTT

j_gene: TRBJ1-1
d_gene: TRBD1
len: 13
v_gene: TRBV20-1
abundance: NA
CDR3aa: CSATGTDWNEAFF
CDR3nt: TGCAGTGCAACCGGGACAGATTGGAATGAAGCTTTCTTT

j_gene: TRBJ2-2
d_gene: NA
len: 12
v_gene: TRBV14
abundance: few
CDR3aa: CASSQGGGELFF
CDR3nt: TGTGCCAGCAGCCAGGGCGGCGGGGAGCTGTTTTTT

j_gene: TRBJ2-3
d_gene: TRBD2
len: 15
v_gene: TRBV12-3/TRBV12-4
abundance: many
CDR3aa: CASTPTSGGAGTQYF
CDR3nt: TGTGCCAGCACCCCGACTAGCGGGGGGGCGGGTACGCAGTATTTT

j_gene: TRBJ2-1
d_gene: NA
len: 11
v_gene: TRBV6-1
abundance: many
CDR3aa: CASSPYNEQFF
CDR3nt: TGTGCCAGCAGTCCTTACAATGAGCAGTTCTTC

j_gene: TRBJ1-1
d_gene: NA
len: 13
v_gene: TRBV6-1
abundance: many
CDR3aa: CASGDIGNTEAFF
CDR3nt: TGTGCCAGCGGAGACATCGGAAACACTGAAGCTTTCTTT

j_gene: TRBJ1-1
d_gene: NA
len: 14
v_gene: TRBV20-1
abundance: many
CDR3aa: CSAETRQGNTEAFF
CDR3nt: TGCAGTGCTGAGACTCGTCAGGGAAACACTGAAGCTTTCTTT

j_gene: TRBJ1-5
d_gene: NA
len: 14
v_gene: TRBV15
abundance: NA
CDR3aa: CATSRDFSNQPQHF
CDR3nt: TGTGCCACCAGCAGAGATTTTAGCAATCAGCCCCAGCATTTT

j_gene: TRBJ2-7
d_gene: TRBD2
len: 14
v_gene: TRBV10-3
abundance: NA
CDR3aa: CAISGGGGDYEQYF
CDR3nt: TGTGCCATCAGTGGTGGCGGGGGGGACTACGAGCAGTACTTC

j_gene: TRBJ1-4
d_gene: NA
len: 15
v_gene: TRBV7-9
abundance: many
CDR3aa: CASSPRGTRNEKLFF
CDR3nt: TGTGCCAGCAGCCCTCGGGGGACACGTAATGAAAAACTGTTTTTT

j_gene: TRBJ2-1
d_gene: NA
len: 13
v_gene: TRBV7-2
abundance: many
CDR3aa: CASSLLGAGEQFF
CDR3nt: TGTGCCAGCAGCCTACTGGGGGCGGGTGAGCAGTTCTTC

j_gene: TRBJ1-5
d_gene: NA
len: 14
v_gene: TRBV19
abundance: many
CDR3aa: CASSIGRTNQPQHF
CDR3nt: TGTGCCAGTAGTATAGGAAGGACTAATCAGCCCCAGCATTTT

j_gene: TRBJ2-5
d_gene: TRBD2
len: 16
v_gene: TRBV2
abundance: NA
CDR3aa: CASRGGGLAGSETQYF
CDR3nt: TGTGCCAGCAGGGGAGGGGGGCTAGCGGGCTCAGAGACCCAGTACTTC

j_gene: TRBJ1-2
d_gene: NA
len: 19
v_gene: TRBV12-3/TRBV12-4
abundance: few
CDR3aa: CASSPTRGGVRAEVYGYTF
CDR3nt: TGTGCCAGCAGCCCTACAAGGGGCGGTGTAAGGGCCGAGGTCTATGGCTACACCTTC

j_gene: TRBJ2-5
d_gene: TRBD1
len: 14
v_gene: TRBV11-3
abundance: NA
CDR3aa: CASSGQGAQETQYF
CDR3nt: TGTGCCAGCAGCGGACAGGGTGCCCAAGAGACCCAGTACTTC

j_gene: TRBJ2-7
d_gene: NA
len: 16
v_gene: TRBV6-1
abundance: many
CDR3aa: CASNPLALTGAGEQYF
CDR3nt: TGTGCCAGCAACCCCCTGGCACTAACAGGGGCGGGGGAGCAGTACTTC

j_gene: TRBJ1-2
d_gene: TRBD1
len: 13
v_gene: TRBV19
abundance: NA
CDR3aa: CASTQGRGYGYTF
CDR3nt: TGTGCCAGCACACAGGGGAGGGGTTATGGCTACACCTTC

j_gene: TRBJ2-3
d_gene: TRBD2
len: 13
v_gene: TRBV5-5
abundance: many
CDR3aa: CASSLEERGTQYF
CDR3nt: TGTGCCAGCAGCCTCGAGGAGCGGGGGACGCAGTATTTT

j_gene: TRBJ2-1
d_gene: NA
len: 13
v_gene: TRBV2
abundance: NA
CDR3aa: CASSEARDNEQFF
CDR3nt: TGTGCCAGCAGTGAAGCTAGGGACAATGAGCAGTTCTTC

j_gene: TRBJ1-2
d_gene: TRBD1
len: 14
v_gene: TRBV12-3/TRBV12-4
abundance: NA
CDR3aa: CASTRQGAYYGYTF
CDR3nt: TGTGCCAGCACCCGACAGGGGGCTTACTATGGCTACACCTTC

j_gene: TRBJ2-1
d_gene: TRBD1
len: 15
v_gene: TRBV2
abundance: few
CDR3aa: CASSVVDREGDEQFF
CDR3nt: TGTGCCAGCAGTGTTGTCGACAGGGAAGGGGATGAGCAGTTCTTC

j_gene: TRBJ1-2
d_gene: NA
len: 13
v_gene: TRBV2
abundance: NA
CDR3aa: CASSEAVGYGYTF
CDR3nt: TGTGCCAGCAGTGAAGCGGTAGGGTATGGCTACACCTTC

j_gene: TRBJ2-1
d_gene: TRBD1
len: 14
v_gene: TRBV6-1
abundance: NA
CDR3aa: CASSTPGQHNEQFF
CDR3nt: TGTGCCAGCAGTACTCCGGGACAGCACAATGAGCAGTTCTTC

j_gene: TRBJ2-2
d_gene: NA
len: 12
v_gene: TRBV4-2
abundance: many
CDR3aa: CASRDTTGELFF
CDR3nt: TGTGCCAGCAGGGACACCACCGGGGAGCTGTTTTTT